This is a list of T cell receptor beta chains from one sample in a study of blood T cell repertoires in COVID-19. Repertoires were generated with immunoSEQ multiplex PCR, while TCRdb's copy carries only in-frame clones and drops some. The sample records roughly 100,000 clones, approximately 84% being singletons. The sequencing input was peripheral blood. The receptors originated from a middle-aged man with active or convalescent COVID-19. CDR3s include the opening cysteine and the closing phenylalanine or tryptophan. A D gene is named only where the DNA matches it firmly. Only part of the rows carry a size: once, few, many, or a class if the clone is expanded.

>TRBV28|NA|TRBJ1-3|once
TGTGCCAGCAGTCAGGGGCGGGACACCATATATTTT
CASSQGRDTIYF
>TRBV27|NA|TRBJ1-5|NA
TGTGCCAGCAGTTTCCAGGGTGGCAATCAGCCCCAGCATTTT
CASSFQGGNQPQHF
>TRBV5-1|NA|TRBJ1-1|NA
TGCGCCAGCAGCTTGGCAGATATGAACACTGAAGCTTTCTTT
CASSLADMNTEAFF
>TRBV3-1/TRBV3-2|NA|TRBJ2-1|NA
TGTGCCAGCGGGTATCAGTCTGAGGATGAGCAGTTCTTC
CASGYQSEDEQFF
>TRBV6-5|TRBD1|TRBJ2-7|NA
TGTGCCAGCAGTTACCGGGACAGAGGATCCTACGAGCAGTACTTC
CASSYRDRGSYEQYF
>TRBV6-1|TRBD2|TRBJ2-3|few
TGTGCCAGCAGTGAAGCGTCTAGCGGGGGGAGGCAGTATTTT
CASSEASSGGRQYF
>TRBV3-1/TRBV3-2|TRBD1|TRBJ2-7|few
TGTGCCAGCAGCCGCCCGGGACAGGGTTTCGAGCAGTACTTC
CASSRPGQGFEQYF
>TRBV27|NA|TRBJ2-6|NA
TGTGCCAGCAGTTTAATCGGGGGGGCCAACGTCCTGACTTTC
CASSLIGGANVLTF
>TRBV10-1|NA|TRBJ2-5|NA
TGCGCCAGCAGCGCCCGCGGGTCAGAGACCCAGTACTTC
CASSARGSETQYF
>TRBV3-1/TRBV3-2|NA|TRBJ1-2|NA
TGTGCCAGCAGCCAAGAGGTGAAGGGGCACTATGGCTACACCTTC
CASSQEVKGHYGYTF
>TRBV2|TRBD2|TRBJ2-4|NA
TGTGCCAGCAGTGAGGGTAGCGGGGGGGCCAGAAACATTCAGTACTTC
CASSEGSGGARNIQYF
>TRBV9|TRBD2|TRBJ2-5|NA
TGTGCCAGCAGCGTCCTCGGGACTAGCGGCCAAGAGACCCAGTACTTC
CASSVLGTSGQETQYF
>TRBV5-1|NA|TRBJ1-2|NA
TGCGCCAGCAGCTTGGGCCGGGGGGCAAACTATGGCTACACCTTC
CASSLGRGANYGYTF
>TRBV7-2|NA|TRBJ1-1|NA
TGTGCCAGCAGCTTCTCGACAATCAACACTGAAGCTTTCTTT
CASSFSTINTEAFF
>TRBV29-1|NA|TRBJ1-4|once
TGCAGCCAACGGGGGGTAAGGGGAAAACTGTTTTTT
CSQRGVRGKLFF
>TRBV2|NA|TRBJ1-1|NA
TGTGCCAGCATCCGCCGGACGGGCGGGCACACTGAAGCTTTCTTT
CASIRRTGGHTEAFF
>TRBV5-1|NA|TRBJ1-2|NA
TGCGCCAGCAGCTTGCGAGGGTTTAGAGATGGCTACACCTTC
CASSLRGFRDGYTF
>TRBV6-1|NA|TRBJ1-2|NA
TGTGCCAGCAGTGAAGTTTTGGGGGGAAACTATGGCTACACCTTC
CASSEVLGGNYGYTF
>TRBV7-2|NA|TRBJ1-6|NA
TGTGCCAGCAGCTTCCGGGAGAAGAAAAATTCACCCCTCCACTTT
CASSFREKKNSPLHF
>TRBV6-5|NA|TRBJ1-2|NA
TGTGCCAGCAGTTACCTCGACAGGAAAGGCGGCTACACCTTC
CASSYLDRKGGYTF
>TRBV5-5|NA|TRBJ1-5|NA
TGTGCCAGCAGCTTGGCGACAGCTCCAAATCAGCCCCAGCATTTT
CASSLATAPNQPQHF
>TRBV3-1/TRBV3-2|NA|TRBJ2-6|NA
TGTGCCAGCAGCCGGGGACTCACTTCTGGGGCCAACGTCCTGACTTTC
CASSRGLTSGANVLTF
>TRBV30|NA|TRBJ2-4|few
TGTGCCTGGAGTGTACCAGGCCCCAAAAACATTCAGTACTTC
CAWSVPGPKNIQYF
>TRBV27|TRBD1|TRBJ1-5|NA
TGTGCCAGCAGTGCGGACAGGGCTCAGCCCCAGCATTTT
CASSADRAQPQHF
>TRBV7-2|TRBD1|TRBJ1-3|NA
TGTGCCAGCAGTACTAGACAGGGATTACCTGGAAACACCATATATTTT
CASSTRQGLPGNTIYF
>TRBV6-2/TRBV6-3|TRBD1|TRBJ2-3|NA
TGTGCCAGCAGTCAAGGACAGGTAGCCGCAGATACGCAGTATTTT
CASSQGQVAADTQYF
>TRBV6-5|NA|TRBJ1-1|NA
TGTGCCAGCAGTTACTCGAGCAGAGTAGCAGCTTTCTTT
CASSYSSRVAAFF
>TRBV11-2|NA|TRBJ2-7|NA
TGTGCCAGCAGCTTAGCCGTCTACGAGCAGTACTTC
CASSLAVYEQYF
>TRBV9|TRBD1|TRBJ1-6|NA
TGTGCCAGCAGCCCACAACCGGACAGGGAGAATTCACCCCTCCACTTT
CASSPQPDRENSPLHF
>TRBV6-4|TRBD2|TRBJ2-3|NA
TGTGCCAGCAGTGTTGCGGGGGGGCGAGATACGCAGTATTTT
CASSVAGGRDTQYF
>TRBV5-6|TRBD1|TRBJ2-1|NA
TGTGCCAGCAGCTTGCGTGGACAGGGACTCAATGAGCAGTTCTTC
CASSLRGQGLNEQFF
>TRBV6-2/TRBV6-3|NA|TRBJ2-3|once
TGTGCCAGCAGTTACTCGGTCGAGAGCACAGATACGCAGTATTTT
CASSYSVESTDTQYF
>TRBV4-1|NA|TRBJ2-7|NA
TGCGCCAGCAGCCGGGGGCACTCCTACGAGCAGTACTTC
CASSRGHSYEQYF
>TRBV5-1|TRBD2|TRBJ2-2|NA
TGCGCCAGCAGCTTGGCGCCTAGCGGGGTGAACACCGGGGAGCTGTTTTTT
CASSLAPSGVNTGELFF
>TRBV18|NA|TRBJ1-1|many
TGTGCCAGCTCACCGCAGAGGGCGGTACAAACTGAAGCTTTCTTT
CASSPQRAVQTEAFF
>TRBV12-5|TRBD1|TRBJ1-2|NA
TGTGCTAGTGCCTCTGACATCACAGGGGGCAATGGCTACACCTTC
CASASDITGGNGYTF
>TRBV15|NA|TRBJ2-3|NA
TGTGCCACCAGCCTTACCAGGGGAATCACAGATACGCAGTATTTT
CATSLTRGITDTQYF
>TRBV18|TRBD1|TRBJ2-3|NA
TGTGCCAGCTCACCACCCACAGGGGGGACAGGAAACAAGGGAGATACGCAGTATTTT
CASSPPTGGTGNKGDTQYF
>TRBV7-2|NA|TRBJ1-1|NA
TGTGCCAGCAGTACAGGGTCCCTGGTTGCTGAAGCTTTCTTT
CASSTGSLVAEAFF
>TRBV19|TRBD2|TRBJ2-7|once
TGTGCCAGTAGTATGAGGACTAGCGGGGAGTACGAGCAGTACTTC
CASSMRTSGEYEQYF
>TRBV27|NA|TRBJ1-1|NA
TGTGCCAGCAGTTTATCTCTTTCGGGTTCGGGTGAAGCTTTCTTT
CASSLSLSGSGEAFF
>TRBV6-2/TRBV6-3|NA|TRBJ1-1|NA
TGTGCCAGCAGTTCCCTCGGAGGGAACACTGAAGCTTTCTTT
CASSSLGGNTEAFF
>TRBV5-4|NA|TRBJ2-5|NA
TGTGCCAGCAGCTTGCGGGGGGCCCGCGAGACCCAGTACTTC
CASSLRGARETQYF
>TRBV7-2|NA|TRBJ2-7|NA
TGTGCCAGCAGCTTAAAGGGGGGGCCCTACGAGCAGTACTTC
CASSLKGGPYEQYF
>TRBV7-2|NA|TRBJ1-1|NA
TGTGCCAGCAGCGCGACCGGGACAACGAACACTGAAGCTTTCTTT
CASSATGTTNTEAFF
>TRBV27|TRBD2|TRBJ2-1|NA
TGTGCCAGCAGTTCCCTAGCGGGGGGGCCTTTTTACAATGAGCAGTTCTTC
CASSSLAGGPFYNEQFF
>TRBV7-2|TRBD1|TRBJ1-5|NA
TGTGCCAGCAGCTTACCCGGGACAGGGGGCGGTCAGCCCCAGCATTTT
CASSLPGTGGGQPQHF
>TRBV19|NA|TRBJ1-1|few
TGTGCCAGTAGCCCTACCCAGAACACTGAAGCTTTCTTT
CASSPTQNTEAFF
>TRBV18|TRBD1|TRBJ2-7|NA
TGTGCCAGCTCACTAACCGGGACAGTATTAGCCTACGAGCAGTACTTC
CASSLTGTVLAYEQYF
>TRBV3-1/TRBV3-2|NA|TRBJ2-7|once
TGTGCCAGCAGCCACTCCCCTAACGAGCAGTACTTC
CASSHSPNEQYF
>TRBV12-5|NA|TRBJ2-2|NA
TGTGCTAGTGCCCTTCCGACAATCACCGGGGAGCTGTTTTTT
CASALPTITGELFF
>TRBV13|NA|TRBJ2-3|NA
TGTGCCAGCAGCCGGGACTGGCCTATTGCTAGCACAGATACGCAGTATTTT
CASSRDWPIASTDTQYF
>TRBV6-5|TRBD1|TRBJ1-5|NA
TGTGCCAGCAAGCCGACAGGGGGGGGCAATCAGCCCCAGCATTTT
CASKPTGGGNQPQHF